A single TCR beta chain is shown here with its context. CDR3 size: 15 residues. The germline gives CDR1 SNHLY, CDR2 FYNNEI. The V end was cut by 7 bases, the J end by 3 bases, with 16 bases between. Extraction of RNA together with DNA used about 17-30 mg of unsorted bulk tissue. The sample comes from a study of tumor-infiltrating lymphocytes in primary liver carcinoma. From 500 ng of total RNA, TCR beta-specific cDNA was reverse-transcribed using a constant-region primer. Three rounds of nested multiplex PCR with slightly modified ARM-PCR produced TCR beta libraries. Primers for the first two PCR rounds were TRBV1-TRBV30 forward primers and a C-beta reverse primer (roughly 10 cycles per round). From the multiplex PCR reads, TCRdb called clonotypes with MiXCR, one entry per CDR3 protein. In the table there are about 120,000 distinct CDR3 sequences, less than 80% of which are singletons.

The chain couples TRBV2 to TRBJ1-5; D is undetermined. The TCR sequence derives from a woman aged 55-75 years with primary liver carcinoma and hepatitis B virus infection. The sample was liver tumor tissue from sampling region 1. Subset given: tumor region T1, superior pole. The CDR3 is CASKTDSIDNQPQHF. In nucleotides, the CDR3 is TGTGCCAGCAAGACGGATAGCATAGACAATCAGCCCCAGCATTTT.